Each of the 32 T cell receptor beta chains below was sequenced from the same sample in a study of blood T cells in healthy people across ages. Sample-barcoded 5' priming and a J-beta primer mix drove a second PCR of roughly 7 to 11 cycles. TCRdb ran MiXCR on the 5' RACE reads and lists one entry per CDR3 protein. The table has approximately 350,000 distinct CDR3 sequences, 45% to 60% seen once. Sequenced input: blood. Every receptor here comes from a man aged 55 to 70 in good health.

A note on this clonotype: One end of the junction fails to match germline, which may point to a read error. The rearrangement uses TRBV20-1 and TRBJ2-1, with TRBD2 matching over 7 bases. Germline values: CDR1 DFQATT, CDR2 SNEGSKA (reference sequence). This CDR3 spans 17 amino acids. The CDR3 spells CSARGPRGGSSYNGQFF. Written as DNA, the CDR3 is TGCAGTGCTAGAGGGCCCCGAGGCGGGAGCTCCTACAATGGGCAGTTCTTC.

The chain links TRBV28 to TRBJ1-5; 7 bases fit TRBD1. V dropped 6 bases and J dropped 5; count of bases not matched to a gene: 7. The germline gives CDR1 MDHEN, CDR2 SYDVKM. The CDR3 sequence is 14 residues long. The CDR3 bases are TGTGCCAGCAGCCCTGACAGGGAGTATCAGCCCCAGCATTTT. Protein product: CASSPDREYQPQHF.

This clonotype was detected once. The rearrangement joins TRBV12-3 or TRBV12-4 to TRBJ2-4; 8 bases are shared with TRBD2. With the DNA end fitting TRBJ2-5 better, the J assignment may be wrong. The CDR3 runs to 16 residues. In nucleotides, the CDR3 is TGTGCCAGCAGTTTACGGACTAGCAGTATGAGAGAGACCCAGTACTTC. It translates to CASSLRTSSMRETQYF.

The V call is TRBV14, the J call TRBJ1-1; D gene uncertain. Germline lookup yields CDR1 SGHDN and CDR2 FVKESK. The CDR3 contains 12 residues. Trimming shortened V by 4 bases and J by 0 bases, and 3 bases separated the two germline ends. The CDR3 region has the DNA TGTGCCAGCAGCCTGGTGAACACTGAAGCTTTCTTT. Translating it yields CASSLVNTEAFF. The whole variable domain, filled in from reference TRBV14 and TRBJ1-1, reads EAGVTQFPSHSVIEKGQTVTLRCDPISGHDNLYWYRRVMGKEIKFLLHFVKESKQDESGMPNNRFLAERTGGTYSTLKVQPAELEDSGVYFCASSLVNTEAFFGQGTRLTVV.

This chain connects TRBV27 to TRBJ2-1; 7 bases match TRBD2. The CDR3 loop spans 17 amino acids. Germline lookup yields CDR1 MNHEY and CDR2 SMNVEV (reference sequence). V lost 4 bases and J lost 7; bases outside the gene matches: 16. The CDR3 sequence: CASSSNLGAGAGNEQFF. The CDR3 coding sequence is TGTGCCAGCAGTTCTAACCTTGGGGCGGGAGCAGGTAATGAGCAGTTCTTC.

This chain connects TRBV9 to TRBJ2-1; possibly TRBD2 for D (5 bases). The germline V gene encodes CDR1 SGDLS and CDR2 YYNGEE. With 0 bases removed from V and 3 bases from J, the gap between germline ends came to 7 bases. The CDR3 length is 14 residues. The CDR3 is CASSVALDYNEQFF. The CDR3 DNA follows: TGTGCCAGCAGCGTAGCACTAGACTACAATGAGCAGTTCTTC.

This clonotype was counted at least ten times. CDR3 sequence (DNA): TGCAGTGCTAGAGATGCCCAGGGAAGTAGCAATCAGCCCCAGCATTTT. Its translation: CSARDAQGSSNQPQHF. The chain couples TRBV20-1 to TRBJ1-5; perhaps TRBD1 as D (5 bases). The CDR3 totals 16 residues. Germline V CDR1 and CDR2: DFQATT, SNEGSKA (reference sequence). Trimming cost V 0 bases and J 0 bases, with 12 bases left between them.

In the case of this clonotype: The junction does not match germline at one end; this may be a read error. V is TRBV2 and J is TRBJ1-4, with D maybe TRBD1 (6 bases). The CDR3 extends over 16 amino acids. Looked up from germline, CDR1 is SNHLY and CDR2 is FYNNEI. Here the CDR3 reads CVSRPTAGGGNEKLFF. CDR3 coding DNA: TGTGTCAGCAGACCGACAGCAGGAGGGGGGAATGAAAAACTGTTTTTT.

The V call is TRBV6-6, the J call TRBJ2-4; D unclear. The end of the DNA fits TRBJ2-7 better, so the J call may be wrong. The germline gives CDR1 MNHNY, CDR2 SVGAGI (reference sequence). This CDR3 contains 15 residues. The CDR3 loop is CASSLQTRVVYEQYF. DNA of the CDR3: TGTGCCAGCAGTTTGCAGACAAGGGTAGTTTACGAGCAGTACTTC.

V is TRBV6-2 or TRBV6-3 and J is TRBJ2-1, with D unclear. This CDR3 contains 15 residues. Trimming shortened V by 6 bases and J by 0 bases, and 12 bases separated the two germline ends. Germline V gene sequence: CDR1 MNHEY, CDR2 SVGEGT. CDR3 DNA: TGTGCCAGCAGACGCCCGACGAGCTCCTACAATGAGCAGTTCTTC. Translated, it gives CASRRPTSSYNEQFF.

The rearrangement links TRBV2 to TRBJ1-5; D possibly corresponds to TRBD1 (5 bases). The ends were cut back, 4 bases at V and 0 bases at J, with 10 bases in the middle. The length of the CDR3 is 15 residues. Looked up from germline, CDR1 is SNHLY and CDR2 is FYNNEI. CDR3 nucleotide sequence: TGTGCCAGCAGTGTTAACAGGCATAGCAATCAGCCCCAGCATTTT. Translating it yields CASSVNRHSNQPQHF.

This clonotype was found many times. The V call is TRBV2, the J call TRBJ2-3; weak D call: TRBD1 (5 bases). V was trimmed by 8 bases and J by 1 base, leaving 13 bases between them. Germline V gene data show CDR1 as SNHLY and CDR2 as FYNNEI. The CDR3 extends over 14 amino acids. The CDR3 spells CASGRAFGTDTQYF. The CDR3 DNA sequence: TGTGCCAGCGGCAGGGCCTTCGGCACAGATACGCAGTATTTT.

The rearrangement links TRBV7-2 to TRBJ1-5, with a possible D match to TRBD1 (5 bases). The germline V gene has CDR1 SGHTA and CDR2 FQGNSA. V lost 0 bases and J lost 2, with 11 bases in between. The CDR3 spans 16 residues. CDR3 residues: CASSLAPLGGNQPQHF. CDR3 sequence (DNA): TGTGCCAGCAGCTTAGCGCCCCTGGGGGGCAATCAGCCCCAGCATTTT.

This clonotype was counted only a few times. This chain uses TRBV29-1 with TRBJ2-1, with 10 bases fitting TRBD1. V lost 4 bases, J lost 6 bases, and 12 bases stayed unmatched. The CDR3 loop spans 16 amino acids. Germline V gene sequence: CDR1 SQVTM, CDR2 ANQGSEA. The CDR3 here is CSVGGGWDRGRNEQFF. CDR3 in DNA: TGCAGCGTTGGGGGGGGATGGGACAGGGGCCGCAATGAGCAGTTCTTC.

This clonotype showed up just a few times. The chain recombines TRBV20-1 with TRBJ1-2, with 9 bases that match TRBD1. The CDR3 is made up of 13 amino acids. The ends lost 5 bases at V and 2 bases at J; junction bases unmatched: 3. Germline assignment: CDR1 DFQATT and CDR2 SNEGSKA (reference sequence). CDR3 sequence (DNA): TGCAGTGCTGCCGGGACAGGGAACTATGGCTACACCTTC. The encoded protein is CSAAGTGNYGYTF.

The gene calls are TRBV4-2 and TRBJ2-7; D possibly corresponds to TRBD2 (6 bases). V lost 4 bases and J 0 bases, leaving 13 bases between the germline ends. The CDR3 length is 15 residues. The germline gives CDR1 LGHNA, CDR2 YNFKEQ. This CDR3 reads CASSRISGDSYEQYF. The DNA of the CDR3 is TGTGCCAGCAGCCGCATTAGCGGCGACTCCTACGAGCAGTACTTC.

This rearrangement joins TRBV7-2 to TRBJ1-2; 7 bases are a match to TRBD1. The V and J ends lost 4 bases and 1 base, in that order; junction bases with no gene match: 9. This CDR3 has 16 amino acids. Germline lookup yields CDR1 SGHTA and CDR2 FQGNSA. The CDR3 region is CASSSTKGQINYGYTF. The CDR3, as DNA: TGTGCCAGCAGCTCAACTAAGGGACAGATTAACTATGGCTACACCTTC.

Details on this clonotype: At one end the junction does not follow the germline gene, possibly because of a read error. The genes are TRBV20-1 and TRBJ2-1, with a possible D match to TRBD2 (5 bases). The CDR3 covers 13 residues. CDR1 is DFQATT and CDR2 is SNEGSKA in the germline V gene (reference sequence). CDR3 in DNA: TGCATTGCTAGCCCTGGGGTCGGGAATGTGCAGTTCTTC. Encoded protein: CIASPGVGNVQFF.

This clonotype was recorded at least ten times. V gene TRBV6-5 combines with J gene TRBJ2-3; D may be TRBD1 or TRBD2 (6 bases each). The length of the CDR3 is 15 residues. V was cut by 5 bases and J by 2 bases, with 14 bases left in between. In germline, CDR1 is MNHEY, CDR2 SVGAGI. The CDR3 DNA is TGTGCCAGCAGTGAATCCCGGGGGCACACAGATACGCAGTATTTT. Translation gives CASSESRGHTDTQYF.

The CDR3 spells CASSSSQGAIYNEQFF. Written as DNA, the CDR3 is TGTGCCAGCAGTTCATCGCAGGGGGCCATCTACAATGAGCAGTTCTTC. The chain carries TRBV6-2 or TRBV6-3 and TRBJ2-1; TRBD1 aligns across 8 bases. Germline assignment: CDR1 MNHEY and CDR2 SVGEGT. V lost 4 bases, J lost 3 bases, and 8 bases stayed unmatched. This CDR3 has 16 residues.

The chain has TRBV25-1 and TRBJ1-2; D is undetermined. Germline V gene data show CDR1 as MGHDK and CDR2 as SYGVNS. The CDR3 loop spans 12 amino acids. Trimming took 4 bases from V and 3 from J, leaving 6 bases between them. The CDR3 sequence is CASSGAHYGYTF. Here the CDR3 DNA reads TGTGCCAGCAGTGGGGCCCACTATGGCTACACCTTC.

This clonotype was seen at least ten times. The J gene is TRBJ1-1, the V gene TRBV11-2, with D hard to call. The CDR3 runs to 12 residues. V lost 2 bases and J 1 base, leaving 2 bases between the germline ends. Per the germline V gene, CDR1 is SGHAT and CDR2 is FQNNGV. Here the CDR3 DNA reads TGTGCCAGCAGCTTACAGAACACTGAAGCTTTCTTT. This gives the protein CASSLQNTEAFF.

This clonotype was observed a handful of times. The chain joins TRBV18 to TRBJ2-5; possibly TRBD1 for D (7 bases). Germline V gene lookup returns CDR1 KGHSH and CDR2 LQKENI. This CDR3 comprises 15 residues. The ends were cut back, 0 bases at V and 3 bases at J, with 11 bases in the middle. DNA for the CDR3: TGTGCCAGCTCACCACCCGTCAGGGGGGAAGAGACCCAGTACTTC. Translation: CASSPPVRGEETQYF. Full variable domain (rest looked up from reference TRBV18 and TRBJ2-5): NAGVMQNPRHLVRRRGQEARLRCSPMKGHSHVYWYRQLPEEGLKFMVYLQKENIIDESGMPKERFSAEFPKEGPSILRIQQVVRGDSAAYFCASSPPVRGEETQYFGPGTRLLVL.

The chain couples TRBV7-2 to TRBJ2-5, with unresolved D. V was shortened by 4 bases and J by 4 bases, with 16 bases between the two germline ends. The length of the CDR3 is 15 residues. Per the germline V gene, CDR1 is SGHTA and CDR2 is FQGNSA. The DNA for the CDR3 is TGTGCCAGCAGCTCACGACGGAACCGGATAGAGACCCAGTACTTC. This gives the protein CASSSRRNRIETQYF. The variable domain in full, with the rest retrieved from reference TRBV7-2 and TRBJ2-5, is GAGVSQSPSNKVTEKGKDVELRCDPISGHTALYWYRQSLGQGLEFLIYFQGNSAPDKSGLPSDRFSAERTGGSVSTLTIQRTQQEDSAVYLCASSSRRNRIETQYFGPGTRLLVL.

CDR3 nucleotides: TGCAGTGCAGCCTTAGCCCCCGAAAACATTCAGTACTTC. Its protein is CSAALAPENIQYF. The V and J genes are TRBV20-1 and TRBJ2-4, with D hard to call. The CDR3 totals 13 residues. Trimming pared 6 bases from V and 5 bases from J, leaving 14 bases between. Germline CDR1 reads DFQATT; CDR2 reads SNEGSKA (reference sequence).

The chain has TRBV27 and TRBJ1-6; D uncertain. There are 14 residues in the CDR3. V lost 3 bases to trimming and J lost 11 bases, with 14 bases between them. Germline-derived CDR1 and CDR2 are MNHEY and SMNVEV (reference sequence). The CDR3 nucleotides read TGTGCCAGCAGTTTCGAAGTGGGGATCCCACCCCTCCACTTT. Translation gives CASSFEVGIPPLHF.

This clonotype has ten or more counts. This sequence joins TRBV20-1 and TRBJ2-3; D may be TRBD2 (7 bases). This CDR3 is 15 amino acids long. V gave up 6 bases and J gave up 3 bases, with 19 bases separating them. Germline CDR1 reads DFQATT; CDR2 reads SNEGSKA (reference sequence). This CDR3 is CSARGLYFVTDTQYF. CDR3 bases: TGCAGTGCCAGGGGACTATACTTTGTTACAGATACGCAGTATTTT.

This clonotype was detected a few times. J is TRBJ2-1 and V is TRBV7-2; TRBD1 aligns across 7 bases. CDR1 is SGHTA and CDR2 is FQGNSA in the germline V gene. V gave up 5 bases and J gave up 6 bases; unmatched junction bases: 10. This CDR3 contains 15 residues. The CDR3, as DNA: TGTGCCAGCAGCGTCGACAGGGTCGGTGGCAATGAGCAGTTCTTC. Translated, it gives CASSVDRVGGNEQFF. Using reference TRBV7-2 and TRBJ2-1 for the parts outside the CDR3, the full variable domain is GAGVSQSPSNKVTEKGKDVELRCDPISGHTALYWYRQSLGQGLEFLIYFQGNSAPDKSGLPSDRFSAERTGGSVSTLTIQRTQQEDSAVYLCASSVDRVGGNEQFFGPGTRLTVL.

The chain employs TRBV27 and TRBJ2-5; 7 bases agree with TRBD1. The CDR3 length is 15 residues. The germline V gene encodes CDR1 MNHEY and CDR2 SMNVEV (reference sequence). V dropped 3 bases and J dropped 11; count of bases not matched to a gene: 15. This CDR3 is CASSFQGTDHAQQYF. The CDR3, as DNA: TGTGCCAGCAGTTTTCAGGGGACAGATCACGCCCAGCAGTACTTC.

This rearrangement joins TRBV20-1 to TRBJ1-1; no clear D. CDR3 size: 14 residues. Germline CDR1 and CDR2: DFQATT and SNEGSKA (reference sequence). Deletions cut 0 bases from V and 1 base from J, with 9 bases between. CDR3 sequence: CSAREGRQNTEAFF. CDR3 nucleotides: TGCAGTGCTAGAGAGGGCCGGCAGAACACTGAAGCTTTCTTT.

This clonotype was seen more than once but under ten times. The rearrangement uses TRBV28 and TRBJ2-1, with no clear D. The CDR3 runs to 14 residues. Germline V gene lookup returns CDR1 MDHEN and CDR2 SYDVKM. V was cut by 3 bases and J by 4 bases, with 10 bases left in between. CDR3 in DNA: TGTGCCAGCAGTTTGCGTCAGGAGTACAATGAGCAGTTCTTC. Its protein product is CASSLRQEYNEQFF.

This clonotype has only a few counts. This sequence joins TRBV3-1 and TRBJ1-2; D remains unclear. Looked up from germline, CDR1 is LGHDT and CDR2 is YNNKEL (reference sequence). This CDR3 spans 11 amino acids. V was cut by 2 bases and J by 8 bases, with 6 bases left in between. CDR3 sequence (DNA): TGTGCCAGCAGCCAATCGTCCGGCTACACCTTC. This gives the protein CASSQSSGYTF.